One and the same sample provided the 14 T cell receptor beta chains below, sequenced in a study of blood T cells in healthy people across ages. Next came a second PCR, run for about 6 to 12 cycles, which used a sample-barcoded 5' primer along with a J-beta primer mix. TCRdb re-analysed the 5' RACE reads in MiXCR, keeping a single row per CDR3 protein. This table holds 780,000 or so distinct CDR3 sequences, 56% found once. Sequencing was carried out using blood. These receptors originate from a man in his forties or fifties in good health.

This sequence joins TRBV7-2 and TRBJ2-4, with 7 bases matching TRBD2. CDR3 length: 17 residues. Germline loops: CDR1 SGHTA, CDR2 FQGNSA. The J segment lost 6 bases and the V segment lost 1 base, leaving 12 bases of the junction unmatched. For the CDR3, the DNA is TGTGCCAGCAGCTTAGAGGCTGGCGGGAGAAGGGTAAACATTCAGTACTTC. It encodes CASSLEAGGRRVNIQYF. Drawing the rest from reference TRBV7-2 and TRBJ2-4, the complete variable domain is GAGVSQSPSNKVTEKGKDVELRCDPISGHTALYWYRQSLGQGLEFLIYFQGNSAPDKSGLPSDRFSAERTGGSVSTLTIQRTQQEDSAVYLCASSLEAGGRRVNIQYFGAGTRLSVL.

The chain couples TRBV14 to TRBJ2-5; unclear D gene. V was cut by 0 bases and J by 4 bases, with 6 bases left in between. The germline gives CDR1 SGHDN, CDR2 FVKESK. The CDR3 contains 13 residues. This CDR3 reads CASSQDLLETQYF. The CDR3 DNA reads TGTGCCAGCAGCCAAGATCTCTTAGAGACCCAGTACTTC.

The CDR3 region has the DNA TGCGCCAGCGGGGGTGGTGCAACTAATGAAAAACTGTTTTTT. This codes for CASGGGATNEKLFF. This chain connects TRBV5-1 to TRBJ1-4, with D possibly matching TRBD1 (5 bases). The V end was cut by 7 bases, the J end by 0 bases, with 10 bases between. Germline CDR1 is SGHRS and CDR2 is YFSETQ. This CDR3 contains 14 residues.

V gene TRBV20-1 combines with J gene TRBJ2-5; no clear D gene. V lost 0 bases, J lost 4 bases, and 9 bases lay in between. The germline V gene encodes CDR1 DFQATT and CDR2 SNEGSKA (reference sequence). The CDR3 consists of 13 residues. The CDR3 DNA is TGCAGTGCTAGAGAGAGCGTAGTAGAGACCCAGTACTTC. Translation: CSARESVVETQYF.

The CDR3 spells CASSQETGSGETQFF. The CDR3 DNA reads as TGCGCCAGCAGCCAAGAAACCGGGAGCGGGGAGACCCAGTTCTTC. The chain uses TRBV4-1 and TRBJ2-1; 7 nucleotides line up with TRBD2. Germline assignment: CDR1 MGHRA and CDR2 YSYEKL. The V segment lost 0 bases and the J segment 13 bases; nucleotides outside the gene matches: 12. CDR3 length: 15 amino acids.

This chain joins TRBV7-9 and TRBJ2-1, with 12 bases aligning to TRBD2. The CDR3 is 15 amino acids. Germline CDR1 and CDR2: SEHNR and FQNEAQ (reference sequence). The V gene end was trimmed by 5 bases and the J gene end by 5 bases; junction bases not matched to a gene: 4. In nucleotides, the CDR3 is TGTGCCAGCAGCCCCCGACTAGCGGGGGACAATGAGCAGTTCTTC. Encoded protein: CASSPRLAGDNEQFF. The full variable domain, rest sourced from reference TRBV7-9 and TRBJ2-1, is DTGVSQNPRHKITKRGQNVTFRCDPISEHNRLYWYRQTLGQGPEFLTYFQNEAQLEKSRLLSDRFSAERPKGSFSTLEIQRTEQGDSAMYLCASSPRLAGDNEQFFGPGTRLTVL.

This clonotype was seen just once. The chain carries TRBV6-5 and TRBJ2-5, with 9 bases aligning to TRBD1. This CDR3 has 16 amino acids. Germline V gene data show CDR1 as MNHEY and CDR2 as SVGAGI. Germline trimming cut 4 bases from V and 2 bases from J; bases unmatched to any gene: 8. CDR3 DNA: TGTGCCAGCAGTTTTTCGGGACAGGGCACGCAAGAGACCCAGTACTTC. Translated: CASSFSGQGTQETQYF.

This clonotype was seen only a few times. The junction and the germline gene differ at one end; a read error may be behind it. This sequence joins TRBV27 and TRBJ1-1; no definite D call. This CDR3 comprises 11 residues. CDR1 and CDR2 from the germline V gene are MNHEY and SMNVEV (reference sequence). CDR3 in amino acids: CATSHTRPAFF. The CDR3 DNA sequence: TGTGCCACCAGTCACACCCGGCCAGCTTTCTTT.

The J gene is TRBJ2-3, the V gene TRBV2; the D is unclear. This CDR3 comprises 10 residues. Trimming cost V 10 bases and J 6 bases, with 8 bases left between them. Germline CDR1 and CDR2: SNHLY and FYNNEI. The CDR3 reads CAILTDTQYF. Here the CDR3 DNA reads TGTGCCATCCTAACGGATACGCAGTATTTT.

This clonotype has a single count. The chain links TRBV7-2 to TRBJ2-1, with D maybe TRBD2 (7 bases). V was pared by 5 bases and J by 6 bases, with 17 bases between. The CDR3 loop spans 15 amino acids. Looked up from germline, CDR1 is SGHTA and CDR2 is FQGNSA. The CDR3 nucleotides are TGTGCCAGCAGCCAGGCAGGCGGGGGCCTCAATGAGCAGTTCTTC. This translates into CASSQAGGGLNEQFF.

The sample holds many counts of this clonotype. The chain couples TRBV19 to TRBJ2-5; weak D call: TRBD2 (6 bases). V lost 4 bases to trimming and J lost 2 bases, with 11 bases between them. The CDR3 has 14 residues. CDR1 is LNHDA, CDR2 SQIVND, per germline (reference sequence). CDR3 amino acids: CASSTGTVQETQYF. The CDR3 region has the DNA TGTGCCAGTAGTACCGGGACTGTACAAGAGACCCAGTACTTC.

This clonotype was counted ten times or more. The chain has TRBV29-1 and TRBJ2-7, with 9 bases lining up with TRBD1. J gave up 1 base and V 5 bases, and 3 bases lay outside the gene matches. This CDR3 has 13 residues. Germline loops: CDR1 SQVTM, CDR2 ANQGSEA. This CDR3 is CSVTTGGSYEQYF. CDR3 nucleotides: TGCAGCGTTACGACAGGGGGTTCCTACGAGCAGTACTTC.

The chain has TRBV2 and TRBJ2-5; TRBD2 aligns across 10 bases. J was trimmed by 5 bases and V by 5 bases; bases with no gene match: 8. The CDR3 loop spans 15 amino acids. Per germline, CDR1 SNHLY and CDR2 FYNNEI. The CDR3 protein is CASSYDSGGSETQYF. Here the CDR3 DNA reads TGTGCCAGCAGTTATGATAGCGGGGGGAGTGAGACCCAGTACTTC.

This chain joins TRBV6-2 or TRBV6-3 and TRBJ1-5; a weak D match, TRBD1 (6 bases). V lost 0 bases and J lost 0, with 12 bases in between. The CDR3 is 17 residues long. Germline loops: CDR1 MNHEY, CDR2 SVGEGT. CDR3 sequence: CASSYSPGQYSNQPQHF. CDR3 bases: TGTGCCAGCAGTTACTCTCCTGGACAGTATAGCAATCAGCCCCAGCATTTT.